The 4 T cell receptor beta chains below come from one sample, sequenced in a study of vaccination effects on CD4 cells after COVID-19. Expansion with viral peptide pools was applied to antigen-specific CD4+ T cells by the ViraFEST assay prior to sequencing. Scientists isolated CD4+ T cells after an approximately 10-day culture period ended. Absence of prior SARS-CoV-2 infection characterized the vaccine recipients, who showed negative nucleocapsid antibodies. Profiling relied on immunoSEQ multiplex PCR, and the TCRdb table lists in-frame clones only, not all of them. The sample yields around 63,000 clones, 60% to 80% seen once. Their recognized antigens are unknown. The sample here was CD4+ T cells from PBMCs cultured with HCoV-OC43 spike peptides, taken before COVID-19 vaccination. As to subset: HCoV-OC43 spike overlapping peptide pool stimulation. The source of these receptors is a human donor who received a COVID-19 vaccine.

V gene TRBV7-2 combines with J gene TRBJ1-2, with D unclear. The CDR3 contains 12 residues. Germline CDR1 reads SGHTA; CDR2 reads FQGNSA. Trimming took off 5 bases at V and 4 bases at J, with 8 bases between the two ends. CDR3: CASSNRIYGYTF. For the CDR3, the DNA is TGTGCCAGCAGCAATCGGATCTATGGCTACACCTTC. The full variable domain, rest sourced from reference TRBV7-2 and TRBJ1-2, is GAGVSQSPSNKVTEKGKDVELRCDPISGHTALYWYRQSLGQGLEFLIYFQGNSAPDKSGLPSDRFSAERTGGSVSTLTIQRTQQEDSAVYLCASSNRIYGYTFGSGTRLTVV.

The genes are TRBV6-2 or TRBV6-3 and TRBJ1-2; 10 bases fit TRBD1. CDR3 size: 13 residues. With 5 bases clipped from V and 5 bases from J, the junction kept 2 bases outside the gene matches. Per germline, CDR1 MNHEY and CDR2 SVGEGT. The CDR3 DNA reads TGTGCCAGCAGTAAGGGACAGGGGTATGGCTACACCTTC. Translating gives CASSKGQGYGYTF.

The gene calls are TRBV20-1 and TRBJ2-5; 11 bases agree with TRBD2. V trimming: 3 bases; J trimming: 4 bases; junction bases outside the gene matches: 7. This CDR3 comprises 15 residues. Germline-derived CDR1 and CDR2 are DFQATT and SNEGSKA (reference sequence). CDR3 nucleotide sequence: TGCAGTGCTAGTAGCGGGGGGGACCCAGGAGAGACCCAGTACTTC. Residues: CSASSGGDPGETQYF.

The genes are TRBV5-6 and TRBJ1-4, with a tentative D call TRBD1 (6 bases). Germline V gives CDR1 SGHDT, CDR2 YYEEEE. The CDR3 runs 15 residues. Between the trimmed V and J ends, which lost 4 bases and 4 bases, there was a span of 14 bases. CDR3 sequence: CASSGTGTNNEKLFF. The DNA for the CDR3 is TGTGCCAGCAGCGGAACAGGGACTAATAATGAAAAACTGTTTTTT.